This T cell receptor beta chain stems from a study of control samples from healthy donors and cancer patients. There are 13 residues in the CDR3. CDR1 KGHSH and CDR2 LQKENI come from the germline V gene. Trimming left V 5 bases short and J 3 bases short, with 10 bases between. TCRdb's table, derived via immunoSEQ multiplex PCR, lists solely in-frame clones and lacks some. The table includes approximately 160,000 clones, roughly 90% detected once. The V call is TRBV18, the J call TRBJ1-2; maybe TRBD1 (5 bases). Sequenced input: blood. This sequence was found in a woman in her twenties or thirties in good health. The CDR3 nucleotides read TGTGCCAGCTCAACCCAGGGTGACTATGGCTACACCTTC. The encoded protein is CASSTQGDYGYTF. The full variable domain, its missing parts supplied by reference TRBV18 and TRBJ1-2, is NAGVMQNPRHLVRRRGQEARLRCSPMKGHSHVYWYRQLPEEGLKFMVYLQKENIIDESGMPKERFSAEFPKEGPSILRIQQVVRGDSAAYFCASSTQGDYGYTFGSGTRLTVV.